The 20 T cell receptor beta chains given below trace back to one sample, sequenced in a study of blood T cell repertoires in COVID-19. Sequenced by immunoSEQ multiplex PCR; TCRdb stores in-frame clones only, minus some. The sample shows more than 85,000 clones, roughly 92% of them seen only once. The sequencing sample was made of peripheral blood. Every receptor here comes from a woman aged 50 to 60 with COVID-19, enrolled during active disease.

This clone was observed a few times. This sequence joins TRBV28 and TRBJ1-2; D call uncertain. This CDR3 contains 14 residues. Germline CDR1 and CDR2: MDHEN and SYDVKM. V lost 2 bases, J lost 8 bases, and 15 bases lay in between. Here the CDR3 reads CASSLGLAARGYTF. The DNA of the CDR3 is TGTGCCAGCAGTTTAGGGTTGGCGGCCCGAGGCTACACCTTC.

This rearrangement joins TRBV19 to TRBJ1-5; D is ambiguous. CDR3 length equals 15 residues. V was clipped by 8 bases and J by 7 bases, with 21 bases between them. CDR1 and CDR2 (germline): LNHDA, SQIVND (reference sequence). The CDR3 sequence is CASGLVSPGAQPQHF. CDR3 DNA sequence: TGTGCCAGTGGACTCGTGAGCCCCGGTGCCCAGCCCCAGCATTTT.

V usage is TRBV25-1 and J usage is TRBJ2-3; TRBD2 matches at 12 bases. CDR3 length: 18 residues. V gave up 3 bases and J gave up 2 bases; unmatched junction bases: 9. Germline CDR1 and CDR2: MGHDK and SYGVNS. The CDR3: CASSDRTSGALNTDTQYF. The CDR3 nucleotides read TGTGCCAGCAGTGATCGGACTAGCGGGGCCCTGAACACAGATACGCAGTATTTT.

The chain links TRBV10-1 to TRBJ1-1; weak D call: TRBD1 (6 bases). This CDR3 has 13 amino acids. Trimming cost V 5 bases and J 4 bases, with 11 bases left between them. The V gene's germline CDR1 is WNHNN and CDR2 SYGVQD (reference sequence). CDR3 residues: CASSTGQTTEAFF. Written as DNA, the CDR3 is TGCGCCAGCAGTACCGGACAGACCACTGAAGCTTTCTTT.

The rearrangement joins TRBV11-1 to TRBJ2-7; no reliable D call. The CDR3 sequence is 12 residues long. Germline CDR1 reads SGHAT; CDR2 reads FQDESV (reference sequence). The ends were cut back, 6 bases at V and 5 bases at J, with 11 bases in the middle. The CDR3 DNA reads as TGTGCCAGCAGTACACCCGCCCACGAGCAGTACTTC. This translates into CASSTPAHEQYF. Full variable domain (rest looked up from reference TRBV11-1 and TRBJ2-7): EAEVAQSPRYKITEKSQAVAFWCDPISGHATLYWYRQILGQGPELLVQFQDESVVDDSQLPKDRFSAERLKGVDSTLKIQPAELGDSAMYLCASSTPAHEQYFGPGTRLTVT.

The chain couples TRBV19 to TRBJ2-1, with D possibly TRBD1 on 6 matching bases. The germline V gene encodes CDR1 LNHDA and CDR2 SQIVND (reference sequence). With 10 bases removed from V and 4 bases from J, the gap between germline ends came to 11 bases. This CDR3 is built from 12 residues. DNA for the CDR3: TGTGCCACCCTGGACAGATACAATGAGCAGTTCTTC. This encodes CATLDRYNEQFF.

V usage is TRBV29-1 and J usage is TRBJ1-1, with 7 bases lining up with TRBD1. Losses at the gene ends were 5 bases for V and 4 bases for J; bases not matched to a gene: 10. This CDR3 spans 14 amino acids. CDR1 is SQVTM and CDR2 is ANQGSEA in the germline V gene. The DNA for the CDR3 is TGCAGCGTTTTGAGGGGGCCCCCGAGCACTGAAGCTTTCTTT. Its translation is CSVLRGPPSTEAFF.

The CDR3 reads CASSFHSSLSSNTGELFF. CDR3 bases: TGTGCCAGCAGCTTCCACTCTAGCTTATCGTCGAACACCGGGGAGCTGTTTTTT. The chain employs TRBV7-3 and TRBJ2-2; D may be TRBD2 (5 bases). The V end was cut by 3 bases, the J end by 0 bases, with 17 bases between. The CDR3 loop spans 18 amino acids. Germline assignment: CDR1 SGHTA and CDR2 FQGTGA.

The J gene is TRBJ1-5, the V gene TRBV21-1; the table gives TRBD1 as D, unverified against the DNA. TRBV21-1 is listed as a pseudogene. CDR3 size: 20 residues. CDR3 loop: CASSKAQSFRVRLSNQPQHF. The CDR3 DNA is TGTGCCAGCAGCAAAGCGCAGTCCTTCAGGGTGCGGTTAAGCAATCAGCCCCAGCATTTT.

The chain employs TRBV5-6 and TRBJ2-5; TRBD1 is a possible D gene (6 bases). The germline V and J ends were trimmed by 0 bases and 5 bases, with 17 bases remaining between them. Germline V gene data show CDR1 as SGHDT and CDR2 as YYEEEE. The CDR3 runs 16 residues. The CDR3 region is CASSLGVPQGRETQYF. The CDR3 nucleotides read TGTGCCAGCAGCTTGGGAGTCCCACAGGGAAGGGAGACCCAGTACTTC.

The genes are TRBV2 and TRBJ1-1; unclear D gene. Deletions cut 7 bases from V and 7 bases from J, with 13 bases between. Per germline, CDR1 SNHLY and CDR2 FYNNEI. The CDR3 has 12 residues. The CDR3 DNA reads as TGTGCCAGCACCTACTTGGGGAGTGAAGCTTTCTTT. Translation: CASTYLGSEAFF.

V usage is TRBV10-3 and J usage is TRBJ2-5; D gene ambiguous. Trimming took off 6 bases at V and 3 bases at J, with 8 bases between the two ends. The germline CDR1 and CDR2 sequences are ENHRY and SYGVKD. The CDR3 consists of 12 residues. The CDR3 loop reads CAIRESEETQYF. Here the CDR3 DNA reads TGTGCCATCAGGGAGAGCGAAGAGACCCAGTACTTC.

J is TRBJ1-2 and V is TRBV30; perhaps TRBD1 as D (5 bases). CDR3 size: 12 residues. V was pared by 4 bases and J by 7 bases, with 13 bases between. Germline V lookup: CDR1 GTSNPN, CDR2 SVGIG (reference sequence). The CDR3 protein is CAWTGWMGGYTF. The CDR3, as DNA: TGTGCCTGGACAGGGTGGATGGGTGGCTACACCTTC.

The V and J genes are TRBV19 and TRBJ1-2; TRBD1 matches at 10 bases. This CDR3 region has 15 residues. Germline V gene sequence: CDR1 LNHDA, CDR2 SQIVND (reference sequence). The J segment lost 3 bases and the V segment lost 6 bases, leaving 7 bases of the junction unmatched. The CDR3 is CASSPSGTGDYGYTF. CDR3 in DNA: TGTGCCAGTAGCCCTTCGGGGACAGGGGACTATGGCTACACCTTC.

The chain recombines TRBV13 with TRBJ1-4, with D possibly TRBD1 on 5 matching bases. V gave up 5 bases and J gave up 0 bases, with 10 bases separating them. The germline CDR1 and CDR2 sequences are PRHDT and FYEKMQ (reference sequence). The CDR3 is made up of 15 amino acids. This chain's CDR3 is CASSTRATTNEKLFF. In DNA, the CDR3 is TGTGCCAGCAGCACCAGGGCCACAACTAATGAAAAACTGTTTTTT.

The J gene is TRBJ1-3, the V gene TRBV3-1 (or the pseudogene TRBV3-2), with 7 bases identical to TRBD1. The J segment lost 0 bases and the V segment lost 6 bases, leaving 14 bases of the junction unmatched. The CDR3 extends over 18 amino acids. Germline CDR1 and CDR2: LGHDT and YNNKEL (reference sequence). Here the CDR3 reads CASRSNEGARHSGNTIYF. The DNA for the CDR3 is TGTGCCAGCAGGAGTAACGAGGGGGCAAGACACTCTGGAAACACCATATATTTT.

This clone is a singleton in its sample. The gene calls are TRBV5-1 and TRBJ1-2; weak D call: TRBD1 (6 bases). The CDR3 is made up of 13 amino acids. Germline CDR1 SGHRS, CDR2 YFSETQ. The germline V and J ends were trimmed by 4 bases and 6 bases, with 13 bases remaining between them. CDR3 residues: CASSKEQGHGYTF. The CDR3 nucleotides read TGCGCCAGCAGCAAAGAGCAGGGGCATGGCTACACCTTC. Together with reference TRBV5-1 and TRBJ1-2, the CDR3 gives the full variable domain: KAGVTQTPRYLIKTRGQQVTLSCSPISGHRSVSWYQQTPGQGLQFLFEYFSETQRNKGNFPGRFSGRQFSNSRSEMNVSTLELGDSALYLCASSKEQGHGYTFGSGTRLTVV.

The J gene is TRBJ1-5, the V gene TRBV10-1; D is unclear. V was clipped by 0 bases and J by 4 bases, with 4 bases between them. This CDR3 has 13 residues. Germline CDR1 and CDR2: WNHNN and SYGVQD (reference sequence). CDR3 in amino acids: CASSESSNQPQHF. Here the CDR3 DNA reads TGCGCCAGCAGTGAGTCTTCGAATCAGCCCCAGCATTTT.

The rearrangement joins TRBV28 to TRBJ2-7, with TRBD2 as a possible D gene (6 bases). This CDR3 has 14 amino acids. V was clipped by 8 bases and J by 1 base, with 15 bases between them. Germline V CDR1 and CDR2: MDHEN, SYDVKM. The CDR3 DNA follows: TGTGCCAGCGCCCAGGGAGGCCGGTCCTACGAGCAGTACTTC. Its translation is CASAQGGRSYEQYF.

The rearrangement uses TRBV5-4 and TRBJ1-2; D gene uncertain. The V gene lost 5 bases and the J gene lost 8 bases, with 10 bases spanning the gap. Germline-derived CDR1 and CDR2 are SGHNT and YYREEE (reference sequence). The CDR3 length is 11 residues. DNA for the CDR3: TGTGCCAGCAGTTCCCACGGGGGCTACACCTTC. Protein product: CASSSHGGYTF. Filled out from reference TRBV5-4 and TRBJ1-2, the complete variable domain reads ETGVTQSPTHLIKTRGQQVTLRCSSQSGHNTVSWYQQALGQGPQFIFQYYREEENGRGNFPPRFSGLQFPNYSSELNVNALELDDSALYLCASSSHGGYTFGSGTRLTVV.